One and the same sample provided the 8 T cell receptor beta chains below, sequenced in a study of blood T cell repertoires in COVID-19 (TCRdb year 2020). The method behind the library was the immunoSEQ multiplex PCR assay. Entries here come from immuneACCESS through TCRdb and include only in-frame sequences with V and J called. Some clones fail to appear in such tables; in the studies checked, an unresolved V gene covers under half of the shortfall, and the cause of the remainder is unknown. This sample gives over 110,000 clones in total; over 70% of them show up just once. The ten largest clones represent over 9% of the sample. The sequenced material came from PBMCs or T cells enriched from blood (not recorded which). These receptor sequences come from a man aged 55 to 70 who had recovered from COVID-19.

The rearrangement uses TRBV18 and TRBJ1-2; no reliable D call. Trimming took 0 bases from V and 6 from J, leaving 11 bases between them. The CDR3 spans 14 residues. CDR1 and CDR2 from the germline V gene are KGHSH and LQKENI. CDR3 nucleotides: TGTGCCAGCTCACCACCGATAGTTTCTGATGGCTACACCTTC. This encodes CASSPPIVSDGYTF.

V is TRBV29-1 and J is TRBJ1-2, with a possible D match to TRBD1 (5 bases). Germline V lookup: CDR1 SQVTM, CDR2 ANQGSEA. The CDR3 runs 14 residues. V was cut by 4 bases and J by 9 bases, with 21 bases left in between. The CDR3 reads CSVGEAGSFLSYTF. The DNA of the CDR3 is TGCAGCGTTGGGGAAGCAGGGTCCTTCTTAAGCTACACCTTC. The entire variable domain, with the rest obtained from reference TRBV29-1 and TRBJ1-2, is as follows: SAVISQKPSRDICQRGTSLTIQCQVDSQVTMMFWYRQQPGQSLTLIATANQGSEATYESGFVIDKFPISRPNLTFSTLTVSNMSPEDSSIYLCSVGEAGSFLSYTFGSGTRLTVV.

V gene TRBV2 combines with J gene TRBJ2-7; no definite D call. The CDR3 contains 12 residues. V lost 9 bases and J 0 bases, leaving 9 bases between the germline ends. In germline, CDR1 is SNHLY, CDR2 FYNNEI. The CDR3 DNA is TGTGCCAGTATCCGGAGCTCCTACGAGCAGTACTTC. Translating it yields CASIRSSYEQYF.

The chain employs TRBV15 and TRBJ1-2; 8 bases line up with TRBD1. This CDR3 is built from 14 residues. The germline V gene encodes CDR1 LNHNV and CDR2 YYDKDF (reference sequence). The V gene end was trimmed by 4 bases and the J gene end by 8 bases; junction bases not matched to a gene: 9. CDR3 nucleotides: TGTGCCACCAGCATAGTCCAGGGGGCTCTGGGCTACACCTTC. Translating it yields CATSIVQGALGYTF.

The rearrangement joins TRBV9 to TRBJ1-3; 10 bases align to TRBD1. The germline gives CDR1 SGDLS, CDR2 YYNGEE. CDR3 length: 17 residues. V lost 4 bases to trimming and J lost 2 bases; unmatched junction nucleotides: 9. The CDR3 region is CASSSSGTGATGNTIYF. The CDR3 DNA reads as TGTGCCAGCAGCTCCTCCGGGACAGGGGCGACTGGAAACACCATATATTTT.

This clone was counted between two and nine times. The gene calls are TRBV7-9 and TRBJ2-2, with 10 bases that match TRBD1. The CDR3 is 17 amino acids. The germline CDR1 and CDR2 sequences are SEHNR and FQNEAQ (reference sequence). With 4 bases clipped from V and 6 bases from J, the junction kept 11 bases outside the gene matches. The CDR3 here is CASSSRTGGIIAGELFF. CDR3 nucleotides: TGTGCCAGCAGCTCTCGGACAGGGGGGATTATCGCCGGGGAGCTGTTTTTT.

CDR3 loop: CASSSLLQGGDGYTF. The CDR3 DNA sequence: TGTGCCAGCAGCTCCCTCTTGCAGGGCGGTGATGGCTACACCTTC. This chain uses TRBV7-8 with TRBJ1-2, with D possibly being TRBD1 (5 bases). CDR1 is SGHVS and CDR2 is FQNEAQ in the germline V gene. The CDR3 length is 15 residues. V lost 4 bases to trimming and J lost 6 bases, with 18 bases between them.

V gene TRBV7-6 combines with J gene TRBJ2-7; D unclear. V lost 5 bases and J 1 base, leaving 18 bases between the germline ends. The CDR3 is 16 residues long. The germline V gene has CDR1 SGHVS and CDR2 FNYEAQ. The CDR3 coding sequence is TGTGCCAGCAGCCCGCCCGGAGTTGGCGTTTCCTACGAGCAGTACTTC. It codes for CASSPPGVGVSYEQYF.